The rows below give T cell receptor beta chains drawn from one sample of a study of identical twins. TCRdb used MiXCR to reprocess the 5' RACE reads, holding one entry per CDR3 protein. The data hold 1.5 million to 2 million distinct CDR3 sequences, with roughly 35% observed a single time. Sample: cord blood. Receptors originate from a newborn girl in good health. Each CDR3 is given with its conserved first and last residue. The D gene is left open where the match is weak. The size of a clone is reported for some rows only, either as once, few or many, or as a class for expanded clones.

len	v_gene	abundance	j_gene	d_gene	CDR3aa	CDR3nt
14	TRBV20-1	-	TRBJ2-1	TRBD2	CSASIERGYNEQFF	TGCAGTGCTAGTATCGAGCGGGGCTACAATGAGCAGTTCTTC
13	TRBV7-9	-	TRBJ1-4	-	CASSLNVHEKLFF	TGTGCCAGCAGCTTAAACGTTCATGAAAAACTGTTTTTT
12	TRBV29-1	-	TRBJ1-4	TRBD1	CSAGTGYEKLFF	TGCAGCGCCGGGACAGGGTATGAAAAACTGTTTTTT
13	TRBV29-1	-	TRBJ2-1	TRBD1	CSVGTQGANEQFF	TGCAGCGTTGGGACACAGGGGGCCAATGAGCAGTTCTTC
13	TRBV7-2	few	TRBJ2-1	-	CASCQSSYNEQFF	TGTGCCAGCTGCCAGTCTTCCTACAATGAGCAGTTCTTC
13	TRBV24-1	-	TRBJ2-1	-	CATSDFLAGAMFF	TGTGCCACCAGTGATTTTCTCGCGGGGGCGATGTTCTTC
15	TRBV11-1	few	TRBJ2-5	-	CASSLSRLEQETQYF	TGTGCCAGCAGCTTATCGCGGCTTGAGCAAGAGACCCAGTACTTC
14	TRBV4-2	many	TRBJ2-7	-	CASSHERTSYEQYF	TGTGCCAGCAGCCACGAAAGGACGTCCTACGAGCAGTACTTC
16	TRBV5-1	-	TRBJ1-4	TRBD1	CASSSGPGTVNEKLFF	TGCGCCAGCAGCTCGGGTCCCGGGACAGTTAATGAAAAACTGTTTTTT
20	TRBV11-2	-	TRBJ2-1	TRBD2	CASSLFPPGTSGRAPNEQFF	TGTGCCAGCAGCTTGTTCCCCCCCGGGACTAGCGGGAGAGCCCCCAATGAGCAGTTCTTC
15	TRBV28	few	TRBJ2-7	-	CASSFKHGSSYEQYF	TGTGCCAGCAGTTTTAAACACGGGAGCTCCTACGAGCAGTACTTC
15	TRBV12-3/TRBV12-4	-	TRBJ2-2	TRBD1	CASSSYRGRTGELFF	TGTGCCAGCAGTTCCTACAGGGGAAGGACCGGGGAGCTGTTTTTT
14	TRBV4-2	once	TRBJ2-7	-	CASSREGTAYEQYF	TGTGCCAGCAGCCGAGAAGGTACAGCCTACGAGCAGTACTTC
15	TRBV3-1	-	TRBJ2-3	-	CASSPRGANTDTQYF	TGTGCCAGCAGCCCACGCGGGGCAAACACAGATACGCAGTATTTT
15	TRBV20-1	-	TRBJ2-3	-	CSARDRRLGADTQYF	TGCAGTGCTAGAGATCGGAGACTAGGGGCAGATACGCAGTATTTT
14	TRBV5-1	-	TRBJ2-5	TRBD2	CASSPTSVGETQYF	TGCGCCAGCAGCCCAACTAGCGTCGGCGAGACCCAGTACTTC
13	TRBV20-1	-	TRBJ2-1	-	CSATEAVNNEQFF	TGCAGTGCTACCGAAGCGGTTAACAATGAGCAGTTCTTC
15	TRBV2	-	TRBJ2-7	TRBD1	CASSGGQGSYNEQYF	TGTGCCAGCAGTGGAGGACAGGGTTCCTACAATGAGCAGTACTTC
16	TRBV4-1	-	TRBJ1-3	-	CASSQVVRSYGNTIYF	TGCGCCAGCAGCCAAGTAGTCAGATCATATGGAAACACCATATATTTT
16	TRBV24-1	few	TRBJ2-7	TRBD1	CATWWPRYRGAYEQYF	TGTGCCACCTGGTGGCCCCGATACAGGGGAGCCTACGAGCAGTACTTC
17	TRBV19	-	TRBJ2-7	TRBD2	CASSRGLAGPFSYEQYF	TGTGCCAGTAGCCGTGGACTAGCGGGCCCCTTCTCCTACGAGCAGTACTTC
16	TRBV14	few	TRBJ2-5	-	CASSSMSGTAQVTQYF	TGTGCCAGCAGCTCCATGTCCGGGACGGCCCAGGTGACCCAGTACTTC
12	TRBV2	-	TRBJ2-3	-	CASRFRGDTQYF	TGTGCCAGCAGGTTTCGTGGAGATACGCAGTATTTT
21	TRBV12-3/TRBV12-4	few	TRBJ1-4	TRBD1	CASSYRQGSLLLPATNEKLFF	TGTGCCAGCAGTTATCGACAGGGGAGCCTACTCCTACCTGCAACTAATGAAAAACTGTTTTTT
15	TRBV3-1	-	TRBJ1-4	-	CASSQAAGRGEKLFF	TGTGCCAGCAGCCAAGCGGCAGGCCGGGGTGAAAAACTGTTTTTT
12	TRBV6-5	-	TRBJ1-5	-	CASKAGNQPQHF	TGTGCCAGCAAGGCAGGCAATCAGCCCCAGCATTTT
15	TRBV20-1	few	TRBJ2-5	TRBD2	CSARAMEGGEGQQYF	TGCAGTGCTAGAGCCATGGAGGGCGGGGAGGGGCAGCAGTACTTC
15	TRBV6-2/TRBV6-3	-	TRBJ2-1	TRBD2	CASSYRTSLYNEQVF	TGTGCCAGCAGTTACCGGACTAGCCTCTACAATGAGCAGGTCTTC
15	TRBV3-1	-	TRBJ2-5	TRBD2	CASSRARGTSGGSYF	TGTGCCAGCAGCCGCGCTCGTGGGACTAGCGGGGGTTCGTACTTC
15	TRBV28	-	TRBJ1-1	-	CASSLIYRVGAEAFF	TGTGCCAGCAGTTTAATTTATAGGGTGGGAGCTGAAGCTTTCTTT
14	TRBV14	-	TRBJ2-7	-	CASSPRAAYNEQYF	TGTGCCAGCAGCCCCCGAGCGGCCTACAATGAGCAGTACTTC
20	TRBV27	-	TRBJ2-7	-	CASSPRLVGSERLVVDEQYF	TGTGCCAGCAGTCCCCGACTAGTGGGGTCGGAGAGGTTAGTGGTGGATGAGCAGTACTTC
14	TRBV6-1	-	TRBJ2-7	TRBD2	CASSYREANYEQYF	TGTGCCAGCAGTTATCGGGAGGCGAACTACGAGCAGTACTTC
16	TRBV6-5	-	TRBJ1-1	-	CASSYSRRGVYTEAFF	TGTGCCAGCAGTTACTCGAGAAGGGGAGTTTACACTGAAGCTTTCTTT
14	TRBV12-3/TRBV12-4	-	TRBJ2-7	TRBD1	CAGTLTGGTYEQYF	TGTGCCGGCACCCTGACAGGGGGCACCTACGAGCAGTACTTC
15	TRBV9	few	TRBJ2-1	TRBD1	CASSVVGQGSNEQFF	TGTGCCAGCAGCGTAGTGGGACAGGGGAGTAATGAGCAGTTCTTC
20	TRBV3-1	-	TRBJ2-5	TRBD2	CASSQERAGGRLLVYNGQYF	TGTGCCAGCAGCCAAGAGAGGGCGGGAGGAAGGCTTTTGGTCTACAATGGGCAGTACTTC
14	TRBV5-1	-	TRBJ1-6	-	CASSLGMENSALHF	TGCGCCAGCAGCTTGGGGATGGAGAATTCGGCCCTCCACTTT
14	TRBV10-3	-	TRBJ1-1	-	CAISESRDSPEAFF	TGTGCCATCAGTGAGTCCCGGGATAGCCCTGAAGCTTTCTTT
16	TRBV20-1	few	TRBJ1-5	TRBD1	CSARARQGGGNQPQHF	TGCAGTGCCAGAGCTCGACAGGGGGGCGGCAATCAGCCCCAGCATTTT
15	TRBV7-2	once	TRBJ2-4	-	CASSLTTLIKNIQYF	TGTGCCAGCAGCTTAACGACCCTTATTAAAAACATTCAGTACTTC
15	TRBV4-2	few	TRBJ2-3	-	CASSQAGEVTDTQYF	TGTGCCAGCAGCCAAGCGGGGGAGGTCACAGATACGCAGTATTTT
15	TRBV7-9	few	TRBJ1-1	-	CASSLDRALGTEAFF	TGTGCCAGCAGCTTAGACAGGGCGCTGGGCACTGAAGCTTTCTTT
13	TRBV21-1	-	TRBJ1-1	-	CASQGAMNTEAFF	TGTGCCTCACAGGGGGCTATGAACACTGAAGCTTTCTTT
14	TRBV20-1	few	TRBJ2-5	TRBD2	CSARDSLAGRTQYF	TGCAGTGCTAGAGATAGTCTAGCGGGGAGGACCCAGTACTTC
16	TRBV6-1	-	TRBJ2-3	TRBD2	CASSESVAGGTDTQYF	TGTGCCAGCAGTGAGTCAGTTGCGGGGGGGACAGATACGCAGTATTTT
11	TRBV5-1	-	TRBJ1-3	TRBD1	CALGQDNTIYF	TGCGCCTTAGGACAGGACAACACCATATATTTT
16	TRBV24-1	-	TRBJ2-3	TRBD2	CATSDSVTSGSDTQYF	TGTGCCACCAGTGATTCTGTGACTAGCGGGTCAGATACGCAGTATTTT
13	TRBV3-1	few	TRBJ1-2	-	CASSQEDGGGYTF	TGTGCCAGCAGCCAAGAGGACGGGGGAGGCTACACCTTC
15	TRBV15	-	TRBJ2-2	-	CATSRAPQSRRELFF	TGTGCCACCAGCAGAGCGCCCCAGAGTCGACGGGAGCTGTTTTTT
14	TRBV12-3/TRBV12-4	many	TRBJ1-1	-	CASSLPGQNTEAFF	TGTGCCAGCAGTCTCCCGGGACAGAACACTGAAGCTTTCTTT
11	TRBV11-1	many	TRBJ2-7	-	CASGFSYEQYF	TGTGCCAGCGGGTTCTCCTACGAGCAGTACTTC
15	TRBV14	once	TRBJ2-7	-	CASSLVGISSYEQYF	TGTGCCAGCAGCCTAGTAGGAATAAGCTCCTACGAGCAGTACTTC
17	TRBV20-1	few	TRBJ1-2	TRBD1	CSARGGSPGQRNYGYTF	TGCAGTGCTAGAGGAGGGAGTCCGGGACAGCGAAACTATGGCTACACCTTC
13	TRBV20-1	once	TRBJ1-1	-	CSARGRGPRLAFF	TGCAGTGCTAGAGGTCGGGGACCCCGGTTAGCTTTCTTT
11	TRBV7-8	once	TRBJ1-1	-	CASGTTAEAFF	TGTGCCAGCGGAACTACAGCAGAAGCTTTCTTT
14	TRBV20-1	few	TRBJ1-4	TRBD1	CSATIGTGNEKLFF	TGCAGTGCTACCATCGGGACAGGGAATGAAAAACTGTTTTTT
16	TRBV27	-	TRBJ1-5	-	CASSFSGSGAGQPQHF	TGTGCCAGCAGTTTCAGCGGTTCGGGGGCTGGGCAGCCCCAGCATTTT
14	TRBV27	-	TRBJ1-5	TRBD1	CASSFSAGGQPQHF	TGTGCCAGCAGTTTCTCGGCAGGGGGTCAGCCCCAGCATTTT
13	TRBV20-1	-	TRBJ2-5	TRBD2	CSALAGAGETQYF	TGCAGTGCGCTAGCGGGAGCGGGAGAGACCCAGTACTTC